The 14 T cell receptor beta chains given below trace back to one sample, sequenced in a study of T cells in Graves' hyperthyroidism and ophthalmopathy. The investigators amplified TCR beta CDR3 regions from RNA transcripts. First-round RT-PCR targeting the TCR CDR3 was performed with the HTBI primer set. TCRdb fed the multiplex PCR reads into MiXCR, producing one record per CDR3 protein. The repertoire holds about 500,000 distinct CDR3 sequences, with approximately 16% as singletons. The sequencing input was blood. The origin of the receptors is a woman in her thirties with Graves' ophthalmopathy.

A remark on this clonotype: This may be a read error, as it is one base from a much larger clone. The chain carries TRBV12-3 or TRBV12-4 and TRBJ2-7; 14 bases are a match to TRBD2. There are 14 residues in the CDR3. CDR3 residues: CTSSPGTSGSVQYF. CDR3 bases: TGTACCAGCAGCCCCGGGACTAGCGGGAGTGTGCAGTACTTC.

V gene TRBV19 combines with J gene TRBJ2-3; D is perhaps TRBD2 (5 bases). CDR1 and CDR2 from the germline V gene are LNHDA and SQIVND (reference sequence). The CDR3 length is 12 residues. V lost 0 bases, J lost 8 bases, and 6 bases lay in between. The CDR3 loop is CASSIDRGTQYF. The DNA of the CDR3 is TGTGCCAGTAGTATAGATCGGGGTACGCAGTATTTT.

This clonotype was seen repeatedly, ten times or more. This chain joins TRBV7-2 and TRBJ1-2; TRBD1 aligns across 8 bases. Trimming took 5 bases from V and 7 from J; bases not matched to a gene: 9. Looked up from germline, CDR1 is SGHTA and CDR2 is FQGNSA. The CDR3 has 14 amino acids. As DNA, the CDR3 is TGTGCCAGCAGCGGAACGTCTGGGACAGGTGGCTACACCTTC. Translating it yields CASSGTSGTGGYTF.

This sequence joins TRBV11-2 and TRBJ2-3; D ambiguous. This CDR3 has 15 residues. V was cut by 2 bases and J by 3 bases, with 12 bases left in between. CDR1 is SGHAT, CDR2 FQNNGV, per germline. CDR3 DNA sequence: TGTGCCAGCAGCTTATCCCCGGTCGGAACAGATACGCAGTATTTT. Translated: CASSLSPVGTDTQYF. The whole variable domain, remainder taken from reference TRBV11-2 and TRBJ2-3, is EAGVAQSPRYKIIEKRQSVAFWCNPISGHATLYWYQQILGQGPKLLIQFQNNGVVDDSQLPKDRFSAERLKGVDSTLKIQPAKLEDSAVYLCASSLSPVGTDTQYFGPGTRLTVL.

The sample holds many counts of this clonotype. The chain is built from TRBV20-1 and TRBJ2-1; tentatively, D is TRBD2 (6 bases). This CDR3 comprises 13 residues. Trimming removed 1 base from V and 9 bases from J, with 13 bases in between. Germline CDR1 and CDR2: DFQATT and SNEGSKA (reference sequence). CDR3 DNA: TGCAGTGCTAGAGGTGGCGGGAAAAGTGAGCAGTTCTTC. Protein: CSARGGGKSEQFF.

This clonotype has ten or more counts. The V call is TRBV7-2, the J call TRBJ2-3; TRBD2 aligns across 8 bases. The length of the CDR3 is 15 residues. Germline V gene lookup returns CDR1 SGHTA and CDR2 FQGNSA. The CDR3 loop is CAKAWSGSRTDTQYF. CDR3 DNA sequence: TGTGCAAAAGCTTGGAGCGGGAGTCGAACAGATACGCAGTATTTT.

This clonotype has at least ten counts. CDR3 coding DNA: TGTGCCAGCAGTTACACCTTCCCAGGGGGCAACACTGAAGCTTTCTTT. This encodes CASSYTFPGGNTEAFF. The chain uses TRBV6-2 or TRBV6-3 and TRBJ1-1; 8 bases align to TRBD1. The germline V gene has CDR1 MNHEY and CDR2 SVGEGT. CDR3 length equals 16 residues. Trimming at V came to 2 bases and at J to 2 bases, leaving 7 bases not matched to a gene.

This clonotype was counted a few times. The genes are TRBV3-1 and TRBJ1-1; maybe TRBD1 (6 bases). Trimming took off 10 bases at V and 8 bases at J, with 20 bases between the two ends. CDR3 length: 13 amino acids. The germline CDR1 and CDR2 sequences are LGHDT and YNNKEL (reference sequence). The DNA for the CDR3 is TGTGCCACCAGGGGTTTGATTGGAGGCGAAGCTTTCTTT. Translation gives CATRGLIGGEAFF.

In its sample, this clonotype was seen once. The V call is TRBV7-2, the J call TRBJ1-2; 7 bases map to TRBD1. The CDR3 consists of 14 residues. V gave up 1 base and J gave up 11 bases; unmatched junction bases: 10. Germline CDR1 SGHTA, CDR2 FQGNSA. The CDR3 spells CASSLDRGRPIYTF. CDR3 nucleotides: TGTGCCAGCAGCTTAGACAGGGGAAGACCAATTTACACCTTC.

This clonotype was observed at least ten times. The rearrangement joins TRBV6-1 to TRBJ1-1; D is perhaps TRBD1 (6 bases). CDR1 and CDR2 from the germline V gene are MNHNS and SASEGT. The V end lost 7 bases, the J end lost 3 bases, and 12 bases lay between the germline ends. The CDR3 is made up of 13 amino acids. DNA for the CDR3: TGTGCCAGCATCCTAGGGGGATACACTGAAGCTTTCTTT. Translated, it gives CASILGGYTEAFF.

The chain is built from TRBV4-3 and TRBJ2-2; 8 positions agree with TRBD2. Germline CDR1 LGHNA, CDR2 YSLEER. The V segment lost 3 bases and the J segment 4 bases; nucleotides outside the gene matches: 4. This CDR3 has 15 amino acids. The CDR3 DNA follows: TGCGCCAGCAGCCATACTCGGGGGGGCACCGGGGAGCTGTTTTTT. Encoded protein: CASSHTRGGTGELFF.

The chain has TRBV24-1 and TRBJ2-1; 11 bases fit TRBD2. The germline CDR1 and CDR2 sequences are KGHDR and SFDVKD. Germline trimming cut 3 bases from V and 7 bases from J; bases unmatched to any gene: 10. The CDR3 loop spans 17 amino acids. The CDR3 loop is CATSDRQAGLADNEQFF. As DNA, the CDR3 is TGTGCCACCAGTGATCGACAAGCGGGACTAGCGGATAATGAGCAGTTCTTC.

Ten or more counts support this clonotype. The chain recombines TRBV12-3 or TRBV12-4 with TRBJ2-1, with D possibly matching TRBD1 (5 bases). This CDR3 contains 14 residues. The V gene lost 3 bases and the J gene lost 7 bases, with 13 bases spanning the gap. The CDR3 sequence: CASSLADNRNEQFF. The CDR3 nucleotides are TGTGCCAGCAGTTTGGCGGACAATCGTAATGAGCAGTTCTTC.

V and J are TRBV20-1 and TRBJ1-2; D is ambiguous. Germline CDR1 is DFQATT and CDR2 is SNEGSKA (reference sequence). The CDR3 is 13 residues long. Trimming took off 2 bases at V and 8 bases at J, with 15 bases between the two ends. The CDR3 region has the DNA TGCAGTGCTAGACCCTGGGGTCTCCCAGGCTACACCTTC. Its translation is CSARPWGLPGYTF.